This T cell receptor (beta chain) originates from a study of T cell responses to AZD1222 COVID-19 vaccine. The CDR3 is 14 amino acids. V was pared by 3 bases and J by 3 bases, with 8 bases between. Germline V gene data show CDR1 as KGHSH and CDR2 as LQKENI. The assay was immunoSEQ multiplex PCR, and TCRdb's table has in-frame clones only and misses some. The top ten hold around 19% of the sample, which has 60,000 to 80,000 clones, 85% seen once. The TCR sequence derives from an adult in good health. V gene TRBV18 combines with J gene TRBJ1-4; D possibly corresponds to TRBD1 (6 bases). This specimen consisted of peripheral blood, obtained on day 0 of AZD1222 vaccination. CDR3 nucleotide sequence: TGTGCCAGCTCACCGACAGGATCTAATGAAAAACTGTTTTTT. Its translation is CASSPTGSNEKLFF.